These 30 T cell receptor beta chains were sequenced from one sample in a study of metastatic and nonmetastatic thyroid tumors. None of the patients had undergone any treatment ahead of thyroid surgery. MiXCR reprocessed the PCR reads for TCRdb. Among more than 35,000 clones, approximately 13% were seen once, and the ten largest hold 8% to 9.5%. Sequences were obtained from blood. These receptors all stem from a female donor with papillary thyroid cancer or a benign thyroid nodule (not recorded which). Some clones in this sample may be carry-over from other donors' samples.

This clone was seen repeatedly, ten times or more. The chain links TRBV20-1 to TRBJ2-7, with 7 bases lining up with TRBD2. The CDR3 is 14 residues long. The germline V gene has CDR1 DFQATT and CDR2 SNEGSKA (reference sequence). J was trimmed by 3 bases and V by 7 bases; bases with no gene match: 12. This CDR3 reads CSVNERGLNYEQYF. The CDR3, as DNA: TGCAGTGTCAACGAGCGGGGTCTGAACTACGAGCAGTACTTC.

V and J are TRBV5-1 and TRBJ2-2; TRBD1 matches 7 bases. The CDR3 is 15 residues long. From germline, CDR1 is SGHRS and CDR2 YFSETQ. V was pared by 0 bases and J by 5 bases, with 4 bases of the junction left unmatched. The DNA of the CDR3 is TGCGCCAGCAGCTTGGCGACAGGGCAAACCGGGGAGCTGTTTTTT. This encodes CASSLATGQTGELFF.

The gene calls are TRBV24-1 and TRBJ2-5; TRBD2 matches 10 bases. CDR1 KGHDR and CDR2 SFDVKD come from the germline V gene. The CDR3 length is 18 residues. V lost 2 bases and J lost 0; bases outside the gene matches: 8. The DNA of the CDR3 is TGTGCCACCAGTGATTCCACTAGCGGGATCACGTACCAAGAGACCCAGTACTTC. Its translation: CATSDSTSGITYQETQYF.

In its sample, this clone was seen many times. The CDR3: CSASRGRKAFF. In DNA, the CDR3 is TGCAGTGCTAGTAGAGGGCGAAAGGCTTTCTTT. The J gene is TRBJ1-1, the V gene TRBV20-1; D uncertain. The ends were cut back, 3 bases at V and 11 bases at J, with 13 bases in the middle. Germline CDR1 is DFQATT and CDR2 is SNEGSKA (reference sequence). The CDR3 spans 11 residues.

The CDR3 sequence is CASSGSGATSPLHF. The CDR3 coding sequence is TGTGCCAGTAGTGGGTCAGGGGCCACTTCACCCCTCCACTTT. The chain combines TRBV19 with TRBJ1-6; D perhaps matches TRBD1 (6 bases). The CDR3 length is 14 residues. Germline-derived CDR1 and CDR2 are LNHDA and SQIVND (reference sequence). The V and J ends lost 5 bases and 9 bases respectively, with 14 bases between them.

This clone was recorded a few times. The chain links TRBV6-1 to TRBJ1-1, with unresolved D. Germline V gene lookup returns CDR1 MNHNS and CDR2 SASEGT. V was pared by 5 bases and J by 8 bases, with 12 bases between. The CDR3 totals 12 residues. The CDR3 region has the DNA TGTGCCAGCAGTCACATGGAGACGGAAGCTTTCTTT. This gives the protein CASSHMETEAFF.

The rearrangement uses TRBV2 and TRBJ2-3; 15 nucleotides align to TRBD2. Germline-derived CDR1 and CDR2 are SNHLY and FYNNEI. V shed 4 bases and J 4 bases; nucleotides not matched to a gene: 15. The CDR3 length is 20 residues. The CDR3 DNA follows: TGTGCCAGCAGTGGTCCGGGACTAGCGGGAGGTCAAGATGTCTCAGATACGCAGTATTTT. Protein: CASSGPGLAGGQDVSDTQYF. The full variable domain, its missing parts supplied by reference TRBV2 and TRBJ2-3, is EPEVTQTPSHQVTQMGQEVILRCVPISNHLYFYWYRQILGQKVEFLVSFYNNEISEKSEIFDDQFSVERPDGSNFTLKIRSTKLEDSAMYFCASSGPGLAGGQDVSDTQYFGPGTRLTVL.

This clone has ten or more counts. This sequence joins TRBV5-1 and TRBJ1-2, with TRBD1 identical over 7 bases. V lost 4 bases to trimming and J lost 4 bases; unmatched junction nucleotides: 13. This CDR3 comprises 16 residues. The germline V gene encodes CDR1 SGHRS and CDR2 YFSETQ. CDR3: CASSPQGQPKGYGYTF. CDR3 nucleotide sequence: TGCGCCAGCAGCCCCCAGGGACAGCCGAAAGGCTATGGCTACACCTTC.

At least ten counts were recorded for this clone. Written as DNA, the CDR3 is TGTGCCAGCAGTCCCCGGGACTCTACCCAAGAGACCCAGTACTTC. This encodes CASSPRDSTQETQYF. The J gene is TRBJ2-5, the V gene TRBV28; D might be TRBD2 (6 bases). V lost 5 bases and J lost 1, with 14 bases in between. The CDR3 has 15 amino acids. Germline-derived CDR1 and CDR2 are MDHEN and SYDVKM.

Ten or more counts support this clone. This chain joins TRBV20-1 and TRBJ2-1; TRBD2 agrees at 11 bases. V was pared by 0 bases and J by 8 bases, with 9 bases of the junction left unmatched. The CDR3 loop spans 16 amino acids. CDR1 is DFQATT, CDR2 SNEGSKA, per germline (reference sequence). The CDR3 DNA sequence: TGCAGTGCTAGAGATCCCGCTAGCGGGAGGATCTATGAGCAGTTCTTC. This sequence encodes CSARDPASGRIYEQFF.

This clone was seen ten or more times. This chain joins TRBV2 and TRBJ1-5; D call uncertain. V lost 1 base to trimming and J lost 1 base, with 23 bases between them. CDR1 is SNHLY and CDR2 is FYNNEI in the germline V gene. The CDR3 has 20 amino acids. CDR3 protein: CASSEGRLRTYSSSNQPQHF. CDR3 in DNA: TGTGCCAGCAGTGAAGGCCGACTTCGAACCTACTCCTCCAGCAATCAGCCCCAGCATTTT.

This clone was detected only a few times. Just one base apart from a much larger clone, this may be a read error. This chain connects TRBV3-1 to TRBJ2-5; 11 bases fit TRBD2. Germline CDR1 and CDR2: LGHDT and YNNKEL (reference sequence). V lost 0 bases and J lost 9; bases outside the gene matches: 9. The CDR3 loop spans 16 amino acids. This CDR3 is CASSQDTSGSDEAQYF. The CDR3 region has the DNA TGTGCCAGCAGCCAAGACACTAGCGGGAGTGATGAGGCCCAGTACTTC.

The V call is TRBV20-1, the J call TRBJ1-5; the D is unclear. Trimming pared 1 base from V and 3 bases from J, leaving 13 bases between. The CDR3 spans 15 residues. From germline, CDR1 is DFQATT and CDR2 SNEGSKA (reference sequence). The CDR3 nucleotides are TGCAGTGCTAGAGGATGGGCAGACTACAATCAGCCCCAGCATTTT. Translating it yields CSARGWADYNQPQHF.

The sample holds many counts of this clone. The chain carries TRBV6-1 and TRBJ1-2; no firm D call. Germline V CDR1 and CDR2: MNHNS, SASEGT. This CDR3 is built from 13 residues. The ends were cut back, 6 bases at V and 5 bases at J, with 13 bases in the middle. The CDR3 DNA reads as TGTGCCAGCAGGGCGGGTCCACCTTATGGCTACACCTTC. The encoded protein is CASRAGPPYGYTF.

The V call is TRBV20-1, the J call TRBJ2-1; D gene uncertain. The CDR3 is 11 residues long. The germline CDR1 and CDR2 sequences are DFQATT and SNEGSKA (reference sequence). V dropped 2 bases and J dropped 6 bases, with 5 bases sitting between them. CDR3 DNA sequence: TGCAGTGCTAGAACTATCAATGAGCAGTTCTTC. It encodes CSARTINEQFF.

This clone has ten or more counts. V and J are TRBV20-1 and TRBJ2-3; 11 nucleotides agree with TRBD2. The CDR3 contains 16 residues. V lost 2 bases, J lost 1 base, and 5 bases stayed unmatched. Germline CDR1 reads DFQATT; CDR2 reads SNEGSKA (reference sequence). For the CDR3, the DNA is TGCAGTGCTAGAATAGCGGGAGGGCCGCGCACAGATACGCAGTATTTT. Its translation is CSARIAGGPRTDTQYF.

This clone was seen more than once but under ten times. A much more abundant neighbour one base away suggests this may be a read error. The J gene is TRBJ2-4, the V gene TRBV2, with D maybe TRBD1 (5 bases). This CDR3 spans 11 amino acids. In germline, CDR1 is SNHLY, CDR2 FYNNEI. This chain's CDR3 is CASSRTYIKYF. In DNA, the CDR3 is TGTGCCAGCTCGAGGACATACATTAAGTACTTC.

This clone was counted at least ten times. The V and J genes are TRBV5-1 and TRBJ2-7; D possibly corresponds to TRBD2 (7 bases). Germline V gene sequence: CDR1 SGHRS, CDR2 YFSETQ. V lost 5 bases and J 6 bases, leaving 30 bases between the germline ends. The CDR3 totals 18 residues. The CDR3 nucleotides are TGCGCCAGCAGGGGGGGAACCCAGGGGAGGGCCAGTCCGTCCGAGCAGTACTTC. Translated: CASRGGTQGRASPSEQYF.

This clone was detected a few times. The rearrangement uses TRBV28 and TRBJ1-2, with no clear D. Trimming removed 5 bases at V and 6 bases at J, with 13 bases between. The CDR3 spans 13 residues. Germline V gene sequence: CDR1 MDHEN, CDR2 SYDVKM. CDR3 bases: TGTGCCAGCAGTCCCCGGGAGATGAATGGCTACACCTTC. Encoded protein: CASSPREMNGYTF.

Ten or more counts support this clone. V usage is TRBV6-4 and J usage is TRBJ2-2, with 7 bases identical to TRBD2. This CDR3 region has 14 residues. V shed 8 bases, J shed 5 bases, and the junction held 8 bases outside the gene matches. In germline, CDR1 is MRHNA, CDR2 SNTAGT. The CDR3, as DNA: TGTGCCAGCGCCAGGGAGGGAGGAACCGGGGAGCTGTTTTTT. Translating gives CASAREGGTGELFF.

This clone was detected many times. The chain has TRBV2 and TRBJ1-5; 8 positions match TRBD1. V was pared by 6 bases and J by 4 bases, with 2 bases of the junction left unmatched. CDR1 is SNHLY and CDR2 is FYNNEI in the germline V gene. This CDR3 has 13 residues. The CDR3 coding sequence is TGTGCCAGCAGGGGGACAGGTAATCAGCCCCAGCATTTT. Its translation: CASRGTGNQPQHF.

This clone came up many times. This chain connects TRBV19 to TRBJ1-6; 8 bases map to TRBD1. Trimming cost V 6 bases and J 8 bases; bases outside gene matches: 12. CDR1 is LNHDA and CDR2 is SQIVND in the germline V gene (reference sequence). The length of the CDR3 is 16 residues. The CDR3 region is CASRDRVRIPHSPLHF. The CDR3 nucleotides are TGTGCCAGTAGGGACAGGGTTCGAATACCCCATTCACCCCTCCACTTT.

This clone was observed a handful of times. V is TRBV27 and J is TRBJ1-2; D not certain. V lost 2 bases and J lost 5, with 9 bases in between. There are 13 residues in the CDR3. The germline CDR1 and CDR2 sequences are MNHEY and SMNVEV (reference sequence). The chain's CDR3 is CASSLSWRYGYTF. In DNA form, the CDR3 reads TGTGCCAGCAGTTTAAGTTGGAGGTATGGCTACACCTTC.

This clone was seen repeatedly, ten times or more. The chain couples TRBV3-1 to TRBJ2-1; TRBD2 aligns across 8 bases. Trimming removed 1 base from V and 10 bases from J; junction bases left unmatched: 3. Germline V gene lookup returns CDR1 LGHDT and CDR2 YNNKEL (reference sequence). The CDR3 is 13 amino acids. The CDR3 is CASSQVGRDEQFF. CDR3 bases: TGTGCCAGCAGCCAAGTCGGGAGGGACGAGCAGTTCTTC.

V usage is TRBV6-1 and J usage is TRBJ1-2, with D uncertain. Trimming removed 6 bases at V and 9 bases at J, with 20 bases between. The CDR3 loop spans 14 amino acids. The germline gives CDR1 MNHNS, CDR2 SASEGT. The DNA for the CDR3 is TGTGCCAGCAGCCAATCCGGGCCCCAGAGTAGCTACACCTTC. The encoded protein is CASSQSGPQSSYTF.

This clone was observed at least ten times. The chain links TRBV19 to TRBJ2-6; D is undetermined. The CDR3 sequence is 13 residues long. From germline, CDR1 is LNHDA and CDR2 SQIVND (reference sequence). V was shortened by 8 bases and J by 1 base, with 6 bases between the two germline ends. The DNA of the CDR3 is TGTGCCAGTGAGGTGTCTGGGGCCAACGTCCTGACTTTC. It is translated as CASEVSGANVLTF.

With regard to this clone: A clone one base away is much larger, so this may be a read error. V gene TRBV18 combines with J gene TRBJ2-2; 7 bases agree with TRBD1. The length of the CDR3 is 16 residues. Germline lookup yields CDR1 KGHSH and CDR2 LQKENI. Trimming removed 3 bases from V and 6 bases from J; junction bases left unmatched: 10. CDR3 sequence (DNA): TGTGCCAGCTCACCGTCAACAGGGGCAGGGGCCGGGGAGCTGTTTTTT. This encodes CASSPSTGAGAGELFF. The full variable domain, in which reference TRBV18 and TRBJ2-2 provide the parts outside the CDR3, is NAGVMQNPRHLVRRRGQEARLRCSPMKGHSHVYWYRQLPEEGLKFMVYLQKENIIDESGMPKERFSAEFPKEGPSILRIQQVVRGDSAAYFCASSPSTGAGAGELFFGEGSRLTVL.

In this sample, this clone is medium-sized. The chain has TRBV6-1 and TRBJ2-7, with D perhaps matching TRBD2 (7 bases). The CDR3 loop spans 16 amino acids. V lost 5 bases and J 7 bases, leaving 24 bases between the germline ends. The V gene's germline CDR1 is MNHNS and CDR2 SASEGT. The CDR3 DNA reads TGTGCCAGCAGTCCGGGGAGGGGGAGGGCCTTCGGTGAGCAGTACTTC. Encoded protein: CASSPGRGRAFGEQYF.

This clone appeared many times. V and J are TRBV30 and TRBJ1-1; a weak D match, TRBD1 (6 bases). Trimming removed 2 bases at V and 1 base at J, with 11 bases between. The CDR3 is 14 amino acids. Germline V gives CDR1 GTSNPN, CDR2 SVGIG (reference sequence). CDR3 DNA: TGTGCCTGGAGTAGGGGCAGGGGGAACACTGAAGCTTTCTTT. It codes for CAWSRGRGNTEAFF. Drawing the rest from reference TRBV30 and TRBJ1-1, the complete variable domain is SQTIHQWPATLVQPVGSPLSLECTVEGTSNPNLYWYRQAAGRGLQLLFYSVGIGQISSEVPQNLSASRPQDRQFILSSKKLLLSDSGFYLCAWSRGRGNTEAFFGQGTRLTVV.

This clone was counted at least ten times. The chain couples TRBV7-9 to TRBJ2-5; TRBD2 agrees at 7 bases. The CDR3 contains 14 residues. Trimming at V came to 6 bases and at J to 9 bases, leaving 13 bases not matched to a gene. Germline-derived CDR1 and CDR2 are SEHNR and FQNEAQ (reference sequence). The CDR3 spells CASRGERGPGAQYF. The DNA for the CDR3 is TGTGCCAGCAGGGGGGAGCGGGGCCCGGGCGCCCAGTACTTC.